This TCR beta chain was identified in a study of OX40 agonist ivuxolimab in advanced cancers. Notes on the research overall: Ivuxolimab was an agonistic, fully human IgG2 monoclonal antibody directed against OX40 (CD134), a costimulatory receptor. Intravenous ivuxolimab was administered to patients every 2 weeks at six dose levels: 0.01, 0.1, 0.3, 1.5, 3 and 10 mg/kg. Of the roughly 54 patients in dose escalation, about 20 had hepatocellular carcinoma, approximately 15 had melanoma, 9 had renal cell carcinoma and 9 had head and neck cancer. Prior anti-PD-1, anti-PD-L1 or anti-CTLA-4 therapy was permitted, and checkpoint inhibitors had been received by roughly two fifths of dose-escalation patients. The paper reports the monotherapy dose-escalation portion (N of about 54 patients) of the phase I ivuxolimab trial. Three dose-escalation patients achieved partial responses, one with hepatocellular carcinoma and two with cutaneous melanoma. The dose-escalation cohort was roughly 83% male with a mean age of about 60 years, ranging from about 20 to 85. Peripheral TCRbeta sequencing was intended to test whether TCR sequence diversity was altered and clonal T-cell expansion was caused by ivuxolimab.

Concerning this clone itself: Its antigen specificity is not known. Base qualities are not provided; no much larger clone lies one nucleotide away.

Overall study outcomes, separate from this receptor: In the 0.1-3.0 mg/kg groups, partial responders had among the lowest normalized peripheral clonal expansion, particularly in CD8+ T cells. At doses of 0.1 to 3.0 mg/kg, clonal expansion of both CD4+ and CD8+ T cells in blood was seen between baseline and week 6. After ivuxolimab, CD8+ T cells had more expanded clones than CD4+ T cells on average. Which antigens the clonally expanded peripheral T cells were specific for was not determined. Low levels of normalized T-cell clonal expansion were also seen in some nonresponding patients.

Patients with a history of autoimmune disease or receiving systemic immunosuppression were excluded from the trial. Peripheral blood for TCR sequencing was collected from all dose cohorts at baseline, on cycle 4 day 1, and on cycle 7 day 1. Samples came from an open-label, multicenter, first-in-human phase I dose-escalation trial of ivuxolimab. Adults with locally advanced or metastatic melanoma, renal cell, hepatocellular, or head and neck squamous cell carcinoma were enrolled in the trial. Before TCR sequencing, CD4+ and CD8+ T cells were separately sorted from peripheral blood. The CDR1 and CDR2 encoded by the germline V gene (reference sequence) are MNHNY and SVGAGI. From cysteine to phenylalanine, the CDR3 is 14 amino acids long. The DNA shown is the 42-base CDR3, in frame from base 1. Here V drops 6 bases and J drops 10 bases, and the junction holds 8 bases not matched to any gene. To sequence the TCRbeta CDR3 region, genomic DNA was isolated from the sorted cells. TCRbeta CDR3 regions were sequenced using the immunoSEQ Assay. Here the immuneACCESS table is served through TCRdb, limited to in-frame sequences with V and J called. Missing clones are a known gap in these copies; in checked studies unresolved V genes cover under half, and the rest lacks a known reason. The sample includes approximately 66,000 clones, with around 85% observed a single time. The top ten hold about 0.78% of the sample.

The sequence derives from an adult with an advanced solid tumor such as melanoma, head and neck, liver or kidney cancer. This receptor chain uses TRBV6-6 and TRBJ1-6, and TRBD1 matches 8 of the central bases. Sequences were derived from CD4+ or CD8+ T cells sorted from blood, sampled in a trial of the OX40 agonist ivuxolimab. The CDR3 in this case is CASSTGQANSPLHF. The bases read TGTGCCAGCAGCACGGGACAGGCTAACTCACCCCTCCACTTT.